This entry lists 23 T cell receptor beta chains sequenced from one sample in a study of early T cells in non-severe SARS-CoV-2 infection. Via MiXCR, TCRdb re-called the 5' RACE reads, giving one row per CDR3 protein. The sample carries approximately 69,000 distinct CDR3 sequences, 10% to 15% recorded once. Sequenced sample: whole blood. These receptors were obtained from an adult who was a healthcare worker with PCR-confirmed SARS-CoV-2 infection or an uninfected control (not recorded which).

This clonotype has ten or more counts. The V and J genes are TRBV5-4 and TRBJ2-1; 8 bases align to TRBD2. With 4 bases clipped from V and 1 base from J, the junction kept 4 bases outside the gene matches. Per the germline V gene, CDR1 is SGHNT and CDR2 is YYREEE (reference sequence). This CDR3 has 15 amino acids. This CDR3 is CASSRTSGSYNEQFF. DNA for the CDR3: TGTGCCAGCAGCCGTACTAGCGGATCCTACAATGAGCAGTTCTTC.

This clonotype was seen many times. The chain combines TRBV15 with TRBJ1-5, with unresolved D. CDR1 is LNHNV and CDR2 is YYDKDF in the germline V gene (reference sequence). The V end lost 2 bases, the J end lost 3 bases, and 8 bases lay between the germline ends. The CDR3 covers 14 residues. The CDR3 DNA reads as TGTGCCACCAGCAGAAAAGGGTACAATCAGCCCCAGCATTTT. Amino acid sequence: CATSRKGYNQPQHF.

The chain employs TRBV5-1 and TRBJ2-5; 10 bases are shared with TRBD2. J lost 4 bases, V lost 2 bases, and 2 bases had no gene match. CDR1 SGHRS and CDR2 YFSETQ come from the germline V gene. The CDR3 is made up of 14 amino acids. The CDR3 DNA sequence: TGCGCCAGCAGCTTAAGCGGGAGGGTAGAGACCCAGTACTTC. Amino acids: CASSLSGRVETQYF.

This chain joins TRBV6-6 and TRBJ2-7; a possible D gene is TRBD2 (5 bases). The CDR3 is 15 amino acids. Per germline, CDR1 MNHNY and CDR2 SVGAGI (reference sequence). Trimming pared 2 bases from V and 3 bases from J, leaving 14 bases between. CDR3 sequence: CASSYEQRADYEQYF. CDR3 nucleotides: TGTGCCAGCAGTTACGAACAGCGAGCGGACTACGAGCAGTACTTC.

Ten or more counts support this clonotype. The rearrangement links TRBV7-7 to TRBJ2-3; 10 bases are a match to TRBD1. The CDR3 has 16 amino acids. CDR1 is SSHAT and CDR2 is FNYEAQ in the germline V gene (reference sequence). V was pared by 5 bases and J by 4 bases, with 9 bases of the junction left unmatched. The CDR3 sequence: CASSPSRQGAPDTQYF. Written as DNA, the CDR3 is TGTGCCAGCAGCCCGTCACGACAGGGGGCTCCAGATACGCAGTATTTT.

This clonotype has at least ten counts. This rearrangement joins TRBV20-1 to TRBJ1-2; the D is unclear. Germline V lookup: CDR1 DFQATT, CDR2 SNEGSKA (reference sequence). This CDR3 region has 11 residues. Trimming shortened V by 0 bases and J by 8 bases, and 7 bases separated the two germline ends. CDR3 bases: TGCAGTGCTAGAGATCAAGTCGGCTACACCTTC. Encoded protein: CSARDQVGYTF.

This clonotype was seen repeatedly, ten times or more. V and J are TRBV24-1 and TRBJ2-1; 14 nucleotides agree with TRBD2. Germline lookup yields CDR1 KGHDR and CDR2 SFDVKD. The CDR3 sequence is 17 residues long. J was trimmed by 10 bases and V by 5 bases; bases with no gene match: 12. The CDR3 DNA reads TGTGCCACCAGTGTCCCCCCTGGGACTAGCGGGAGAGGGGAGCAGTTCTTC. Its translation is CATSVPPGTSGRGEQFF.

The chain is built from TRBV29-1 and TRBJ2-1, with 9 bases that match TRBD2. The germline V gene encodes CDR1 SQVTM and CDR2 ANQGSEA. The V gene end was trimmed by 3 bases and the J gene end by 5 bases; junction bases not matched to a gene: 14. CDR3 length: 17 amino acids. This CDR3 reads CSVDFHSLSGRNNEQFF. The CDR3 bases are TGCAGCGTTGACTTCCACTCCCTTAGCGGGAGAAACAATGAGCAGTTCTTC.

In this sample, this clonotype turned up many times. This chain joins TRBV18 and TRBJ1-6; 7 nucleotides match TRBD1. V lost 3 bases and J lost 7; bases outside the gene matches: 3. The CDR3 covers 14 residues. Germline assignment: CDR1 KGHSH and CDR2 LQKENI. The CDR3, as DNA: TGTGCCAGCTCACCGGACAGGAAGAATTCACCCCTCCACTTT. Translation: CASSPDRKNSPLHF.

This clonotype was counted at least ten times. The chain recombines TRBV11-2 with TRBJ2-5; TRBD1 aligns across 8 bases. Germline CDR1 and CDR2: SGHAT and FQNNGV. The ends lost 5 bases at V and 6 bases at J; junction bases unmatched: 8. This CDR3 has 14 residues. CDR3 in DNA: TGTGCCAGCAGCCCCGGACAGGGCTTACAGACCCAGTACTTC. This translates into CASSPGQGLQTQYF.

In this sample, this clonotype turned up many times. The chain uses TRBV7-9 and TRBJ1-1; tentatively, D is TRBD1 (5 bases). Trimming cost V 5 bases and J 7 bases, with 8 bases left between them. This CDR3 is 11 amino acids long. Germline CDR1 is SEHNR and CDR2 is FQNEAQ (reference sequence). The chain's CDR3 is CASSQDSEAFF. The CDR3 coding sequence is TGTGCCAGCAGCCAAGACAGTGAAGCTTTCTTT.

This clonotype was picked up a small number of times. The chain joins TRBV19 to TRBJ2-1; 7 bases align to TRBD2. The CDR3 is 17 amino acids. The V segment lost 7 bases and the J segment 1 base; nucleotides outside the gene matches: 13. Per the germline V gene, CDR1 is LNHDA and CDR2 is SQIVND (reference sequence). The CDR3 DNA reads as TGTGCCAGTACTCCTTCTTGGGGGGGGAGGTCCTACAATGAGCAGTTCTTC. It codes for CASTPSWGGRSYNEQFF. Full variable domain (missing parts from reference TRBV19 and TRBJ2-1): DGGITQSPKYLFRKEGQNVTLSCEQNLNHDAMYWYRQDPGQGLRLIYYSQIVNDFQKGDIAEGYSVSREKKESFPLTVTSAQKNPTAFYLCASTPSWGGRSYNEQFFGPGTRLTVL.

The J gene is TRBJ2-2, the V gene TRBV20-1; D gene unclear. Trimming pared 6 bases from V and 7 bases from J, leaving 15 bases between. Per germline, CDR1 DFQATT and CDR2 SNEGSKA (reference sequence). The CDR3 extends over 13 amino acids. DNA of the CDR3: TGCAGTGCCCGGGTGACATGGGGCGGGGAGCTGTTTTTT. Translated: CSARVTWGGELFF.

The chain is built from TRBV20-1 and TRBJ2-1; TRBD2 aligns across 14 bases. V was clipped by 6 bases and J by 4 bases; unmatched bases: 11. This CDR3 comprises 17 residues. Germline CDR1 DFQATT, CDR2 SNEGSKA (reference sequence). DNA for the CDR3: TGCAGTGCCCGAAGGGGACTAGCGGGAGAGGGATACAATGAGCAGTTCTTC. Translating gives CSARRGLAGEGYNEQFF.

This clonotype was counted many times. The V and J genes are TRBV5-4 and TRBJ2-5, with D unclear. V shed 3 bases and J shed 2 bases, with 8 bases lying between them. The CDR3 length is 13 residues. Germline V gene lookup returns CDR1 SGHNT and CDR2 YYREEE (reference sequence). The CDR3 DNA sequence: TGTGCCAGCAGCTCCCCAGAACAAGAGACCCAGTACTTC. This sequence encodes CASSSPEQETQYF.

V is TRBV28 and J is TRBJ2-1; D remains unclear. V was clipped by 10 bases and J by 3 bases, with 16 bases between them. The germline V gene has CDR1 MDHEN and CDR2 SYDVKM. The CDR3 extends over 14 amino acids. The CDR3 spells CAISDSSLYNEQFF. In DNA, the CDR3 is TGTGCCATCTCCGACTCTTCACTCTACAATGAGCAGTTCTTC.

This clonotype was seen ten or more times. The chain is built from TRBV4-1 and TRBJ2-7, with 11 nucleotides matching TRBD2. Trimming removed 8 bases from V and 0 bases from J; junction bases left unmatched: 12. Germline CDR1 reads MGHRA; CDR2 reads YSYEKL. There are 17 residues in the CDR3. Here the CDR3 DNA reads TGCGCCAGCCCTGGAACTAGCGGGAGAGGGTCCTCCTACGAGCAGTACTTC. It specifies CASPGTSGRGSSYEQYF.

This clonotype was seen repeatedly, ten times or more. CDR3 bases: TGCAGCGTTGGGGGGTACTATGGCTACACCTTC. Its protein product is CSVGGYYGYTF. The rearrangement links TRBV29-1 to TRBJ1-2; D might be TRBD1 (5 bases). Germline V CDR1 and CDR2: SQVTM, ANQGSEA. The germline V and J ends were trimmed by 4 bases and 3 bases, with 6 bases remaining between them. The length of the CDR3 is 11 residues. Full variable domain (missing parts from reference TRBV29-1 and TRBJ1-2): SAVISQKPSRDICQRGTSLTIQCQVDSQVTMMFWYRQQPGQSLTLIATANQGSEATYESGFVIDKFPISRPNLTFSTLTVSNMSPEDSSIYLCSVGGYYGYTFGSGTRLTVV.

The gene calls are TRBV29-1 and TRBJ2-5; TRBD1 aligns across 8 bases. CDR1 is SQVTM, CDR2 ANQGSEA, per germline. V was pared by 4 bases and J by 9 bases, with 10 bases of the junction left unmatched. The CDR3 consists of 13 residues. CDR3 in amino acids: CSVGDRPPKAQYF. Written as DNA, the CDR3 is TGCAGCGTTGGGGACAGGCCTCCAAAGGCCCAGTACTTC.

This clonotype appeared many times. The chain uses TRBV7-9 and TRBJ1-5; maybe TRBD1 (5 bases). The CDR3 covers 14 residues. Germline V gene lookup returns CDR1 SEHNR and CDR2 FQNEAQ (reference sequence). The V gene lost 4 bases and the J gene lost 5 bases, with 12 bases spanning the gap. Written as DNA, the CDR3 is TGTGCCAGCAGCTCCGGGGGATTACATCAGCCCCAGCATTTT. Protein sequence: CASSSGGLHQPQHF.

This clonotype was detected many times. V usage is TRBV7-9 and J usage is TRBJ1-1, with D uncertain. The length of the CDR3 is 14 residues. Deletions cut 5 bases from V and 2 bases from J, with 12 bases between. CDR1 and CDR2 from the germline V gene are SEHNR and FQNEAQ (reference sequence). The CDR3 DNA reads TGTGCCAGCAGCCTTAATTTAGATAACACTGAAGCTTTCTTT. Amino acid sequence: CASSLNLDNTEAFF.

V and J are TRBV9 and TRBJ2-2, with D perhaps TRBD2 (5 bases). V shed 4 bases and J shed 0 bases, with 13 bases lying between them. The CDR3 totals 16 residues. Germline assignment: CDR1 SGDLS and CDR2 YYNGEE. The CDR3 spells CASSRRGSSNTGELFF. CDR3 coding DNA: TGTGCCAGCAGCAGACGGGGTTCCTCGAACACCGGGGAGCTGTTTTTT.

This clonotype showed up many times. This chain links TRBV6-1 with TRBJ2-1, with D tentatively TRBD2 (6 bases). Trimming removed 6 bases from V and 4 bases from J, with 19 bases in between. The germline CDR1 and CDR2 sequences are MNHNS and SASEGT. This CDR3 is 16 amino acids long. In DNA form, the CDR3 reads TGTGCCAGCAGGCTAGCCGGGACTCAACAATACAATGAGCAGTTCTTC. Residues: CASRLAGTQQYNEQFF.